Given below is one T cell receptor (beta chain) in context. The antigen is unknown. The data stem from a study of T cells after yellow fever vaccination. The study's findings and limits: Clones that expanded after primary vaccination mostly reappeared after the booster (around 96% CD4, approximately 87% CD8).

Via MiXCR, TCRdb re-called the 5' RACE reads, giving one row per CDR3 protein. The table includes 300,000 or so distinct CDR3 sequences, 7.5% to 9.5% detected once. This CDR3 spans 16 amino acids. Per the germline V gene, CDR1 is SGHTA and CDR2 is FQGNSA. V shed 5 bases, J shed 2 bases, and the junction held 10 bases outside the gene matches. This TCR was sampled from a man aged 18 to 30 who received the YFV17D yellow fever vaccine. This specimen consisted of CD4+ T cells sorted from PBMCs, obtained 5 days after the yellow fever booster vaccination. The chain carries TRBV7-2 and TRBJ2-7, with 9 bases fitting TRBD1. CDR3 in DNA: TGTGCCAGCAGCCCTACTTGGGGGACAGGGCCCTACGAGCAGTACTTC. This translates into CASSPTWGTGPYEQYF.